This TCR beta chain was recorded in a study of cytomegalovirus exposure and HLA in healthy donors (dated by TCRdb to the late 2010s). As for the study more broadly: According to an earlier analysis of 587 of the donors, 150 million to 200 million T cells yielded over 90 million unique TCR beta sequences and 250 to 350 Gb of sequence data. The later analysis used no new phenotypic data to find candidate immune exposures, relying instead on TCR beta sequences and their occurrence across donors. A later genetic analysis used genome-wide SNP genotypes for about three fifths of the 666 donors, treating that subset as a discovery cohort. The study profiled the T cell repertoires of under 850 subjects by immunosequencing and related them to cytomegalovirus serostatus. The number of typed donors differed by locus: about 620-630 for A, B, C, DRB1 and DQB1; about 520 for DQA1; around 580 for DPA1; and 400 to 480 for DPB1. In a later analysis, previously published TCR beta repertoires from about 670 donors were re-analyzed and high-resolution HLA genotyping was added so that TCR occurrence patterns could be studied. Donor age, sex, ethnicity and CMV serostatus were collected together with the repertoire data. To predict cytomegalovirus infection status, the study combined high-throughput TCR immunosequencing, statistical association of individual TCRs with disease status, and machine learning. A separate validation cohort of roughly 130 different subjects was used in addition to the roughly 670-subject first cohort. In an earlier analysis of roughly 580 of the donors, high-throughput TCR beta sequencing was used to judge whether each TCR beta V gene segment behaved as functional or pseudogenic. The aim of the study was to test whether cataloging public T cell receptors could identify signatures of past pathogen exposure. Among about 400 genotyped donors of the cohort, an average of approximately 240,000 unique TCR beta nucleotide sequences was sequenced per donor, of which about 18% were non-productive. Both class I and class II loci were covered by HLA typing, at four-digit resolution. Of the 350 to 400 genotyped donors, roughly 85% fell in the genetic ancestry cluster associated with self-reported Caucasian donors. About five DR-DQ haplotypes were handled as single units for association and clustering because linkage in the cohort was strong. Every discovery cohort repertoire had been produced on one sequencing platform. An early release covering about 600 HLA-typed donors comprised about 310 gigabases of sequencing data and 85 million or so unique TCR sequences.

In the case of this clone: Its cognate antigen has yet to be identified. No per-base quality is available; no much larger clone lies one base away.

The receptor library was made with the immunoSEQ multiplex PCR assay. For the multiplex PCR, a mixture combining 60 forward primers for TCR Vbeta segments and 13 reverse primers for TCR Jbeta segments was used. A multiplex PCR assay on genomic DNA amplified the CDR3 region of rearranged TCR beta genes. On the Illumina HiSeq System, the amplified TCR beta libraries were sequenced as 87-base-pair reads. In the source study's methods: Across the 700 or so repertoires, a later analysis counted tens of millions of unique TCR beta chains, around 10 million of which were shared by at least two donors. To remove PCR and sequencing errors, raw reads were error-corrected and collapsed into unique sequences using a nearest-neighbor algorithm that merged closely related sequences. To assign V, D and J gene segments, CDR3 sequences were aligned to IMGT reference sequences. For a sequence to be retained, a match of at least six nucleotides was required to both a V gene segment and a J gene segment. A rearrangement was called productive if the CDR3 had no stop codons and remained in frame with V and J, and every other rearrangement was called non-productive. CDR3 was defined by IMGT convention, running from the second conserved V-encoded cysteine to the conserved J-encoded phenylalanine. The earlier analysis of a few hundred of the donors excluded sequences that lacked an unambiguous match to a single V gene segment. An earlier analysis of a few hundred of the donors called V segments functional above 56.7% productive rearrangements and segregating when the between-donor standard deviation exceeded 5%. To diagnose cytomegalovirus status from the catalog of TCR beta chain sequences, a statistical classification framework was built. A later analysis assigned V and J genes by comparing TCR nucleotide sequences with IMGT/GENE-DB human TR gene sequences. A later analysis assigned CDR3 sequences and most-parsimonious VDJ recombination scenarios with the TCRdist pipeline. In a later analysis, each TCR beta chain was defined by its CDR3 amino acid sequence together with its V-gene family, and reads lacking a unique V-gene family were excluded. As a way to deal with suspected cross-contamination and a sequencing artifact, a later analysis dropped 450 to 700 nucleotide sequences that were highly shared and had low generation probability. In a later analysis, a clonal expansion index was calculated for each public chain from normalized within-repertoire ranks of inferred template counts. Generation probabilities in a later analysis came from a VDJ recombination model fitted to out-of-frame rearrangements, and those results were checked against IGoR. In a later analysis, hypergeometric tests were used to score TCR-TCR, TCR-HLA and TCR-CMV co-occurrence, with a repertoire-size bias correction applied to TCR pairs. In a later analysis, false discovery rates were estimated by permuting HLA or CMV assignments 20 times. In a later analysis, co-occurring TCRs were grouped using DBSCAN, with TCRdist sequence similarity added in when clustering inside HLA-allele-positive subsets. For co-occurrence clustering, repertoires with fewer than 30,000 or more than 120,000 public chains were excluded, along with about five repertoires with anomalous nucleotide sharing. TCRdb mirrors the immuneACCESS table, restricted to in-frame sequences. Some clones are absent from its copies; in checked studies, under half trace to an unresolved V gene, and the reason for the others is unknown. The V and J calls and clone size were taken over from that table, and D and trimming were inferred from the DNA. Here the sample has over 80,000 clones; over 75% occur a single time. Clones ranked in the top ten supply 3.8% of the sample.

Broader findings and caveats from the paper: Broadly in line with IMGT annotations, most TCR beta V segments showed up in productive rearrangements about 87% or about 30% of the time in an earlier analysis of several hundred of the donors. A total of 150 to 200 TCR beta chains were listed by the study as associated with cytomegalovirus. In a later analysis, some 18,000 TCR beta sequences were associated with specific HLA alleles at a false discovery rate of 0.05. It was suggested by the authors that the approach could potentially be generalized to other disease states and immunological phenotypes. A cluster of highly shared sequence variants was judged likely to represent a technical artifact of the sequencing pipeline. Several of the top co-occurrence clusters appeared to be linked to parvovirus B19, influenza, CMV and Epstein-Barr virus, according to a later analysis. In a later analysis, TCR association rates were found to vary across HLA loci, with the most associated TCRs seen for DRB1 alleles and the fewest for HLA-C alleles. A later analysis found that HLA-associated TCR beta chains were more clonally expanded and had lower generation probabilities than equally common non-associated chains. For the cohort, immune exposure information was limited to CMV serostatus. A few of the identified cytomegalovirus-associated TCR beta chains were confirmed in vitro to be specific for cytomegalovirus antigens. When HLA alleles, especially DR and DQ, strongly co-occurred, attributing TCR associations to individual alleles was difficult. Most CMV-associated TCR beta chains appeared to be HLA-restricted in a later analysis, and the HLA associations seemed to be driven largely by CMV exposure. Presence/absence analyses assumed roughly uniform sequencing depth across donors, an assumption that may not hold. HLA typing was unavailable for some donors at each locus, so association tests used only the typed subset. Because counts were too low, about 18 rarely observed V segments, including chromosome 9 orphons, were left out of the earlier analysis of about 620 of the donors. While some public TCRs were present in many individuals, most TCR sequences turned up only very rarely across donors. Cytomegalovirus status was reported to be diagnosed by the classifier with high specificity and sensitivity in both the original and validation cohorts. A later genetic analysis reported fewer N-insertions in productive TCRs among donors in an Asian-associated ancestry cluster than the roughly 640-donor mean. This cohort had only TCR beta chains sequenced, and the lack of alpha or paired-chain data limited which features could be detected. Correlated functional status among segregating V segments might reflect linkage disequilibrium, but an unknown experimental factor could not be ruled out. V-gene and J-gene trimming of TCR beta chains was associated with a missense DCLRE1C variant in a later genetic analysis, and the association was replicated in an independent cohort. A further reported finding was that TCR beta sequences accurately predicted the HLA-A and HLA-B alleles for most subjects in the first cohort.

The cohort comprised some 680 healthy bone marrow donors. At the time of sampling, all cohort members were nominally healthy, though unrecorded immune exposures were likely present. The donor tested CMV seronegative and was one of the 352 seronegative cohort members. Each donor provided a peripheral blood sample, and peripheral blood mononuclear cells were used for TCR beta sequencing. The Qiagen DNeasy Blood Extraction Kit was used to extract genomic DNA from the blood cell samples. The material sequenced was PBMCs. The TCR originated in a man in his fifties or sixties in good health and CMV-seronegative.

Read as DNA, the sequence is TGTGCCAGCAGCTTGGGACTAGCGGAGACCCAGTACTTC. It codes for CASSLGLAETQYF. The chain joins TRBV2 to TRBJ2-5, with 10 middle bases fitting TRBD2. For this chain, trimming is 6 bases at the V end and 5 bases at the J end, and the number of junction bases without a gene match is 3. From the germline V gene, CDR1 is SNHLY and CDR2 is FYNNEI. From the cysteine up to the phenylalanine, the CDR3 has a length of 13 residues. The read is trimmed to its CDR3 DNA, 39 bases read in frame from base 1.